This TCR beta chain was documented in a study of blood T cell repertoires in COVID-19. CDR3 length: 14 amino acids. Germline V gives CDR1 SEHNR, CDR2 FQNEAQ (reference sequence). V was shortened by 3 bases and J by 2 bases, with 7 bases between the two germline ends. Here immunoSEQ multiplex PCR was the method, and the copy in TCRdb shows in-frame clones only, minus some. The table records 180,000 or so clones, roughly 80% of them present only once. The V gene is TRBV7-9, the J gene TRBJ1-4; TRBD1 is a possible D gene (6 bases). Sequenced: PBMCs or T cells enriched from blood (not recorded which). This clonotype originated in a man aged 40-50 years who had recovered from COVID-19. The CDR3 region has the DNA TGTGCCAGCAGCTTTCAGGGGACTAATGAAAAACTGTTTTTT. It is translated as CASSFQGTNEKLFF. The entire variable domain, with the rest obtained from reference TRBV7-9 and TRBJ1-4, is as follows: DTGVSQNPRHKITKRGQNVTFRCDPISEHNRLYWYRQTLGQGPEFLTYFQNEAQLEKSRLLSDRFSAERPKGSFSTLEIQRTEQGDSAMYLCASSFQGTNEKLFFGSGTQLSVL.